This T cell receptor beta chain was captured in a study of patients and donors after allogeneic stem cell transplantation. TCRdb used MiXCR to reprocess the RT-PCR reads, holding one entry per CDR3 protein. The table records roughly 880,000 distinct CDR3 sequences, about a sixth of them present only once. This CDR3 is built from 16 residues. With V trimmed by 1 base and J by 4 bases, 8 bases remained unmatched. Germline-derived CDR1 and CDR2 are SEHNR and FQNEAQ (reference sequence). The sequenced material came from blood, either unsorted or a sorted T cell fraction (not recorded which). This TCR was recovered from a human donor who was either an allogeneic HSCT recipient or a stem cell or donor lymphocyte infusion donor (not recorded which). It is not recorded whose cells these are; they may come from a transplant donor. The chain employs TRBV7-9 and TRBJ2-7; TRBD1 matches 9 bases. CDR3 protein: CASSLGTGESRYEQYF. CDR3 DNA sequence: TGTGCCAGCAGCTTAGGGACAGGGGAAAGTCGGTACGAGCAGTACTTC.